The clone carrying this TCR beta chain was observed a few times. These data are taken from a study of T cells after yellow fever vaccination. TCRdb re-called the 5' RACE reads through MiXCR, storing one row per CDR3 protein. This repertoire shows 500,000 to 650,000 distinct CDR3 sequences, more than 9% found once; its top ten account for about 15%. Trimming removed 5 bases from V and 12 bases from J, with 19 bases in between. Germline V lookup: CDR1 SGHTA, CDR2 FQGNSA. This CDR3 region has 13 residues. This sample comprised PBMCs, obtained on the day of the yellow fever booster vaccination. V gene TRBV7-2 combines with J gene TRBJ2-5; D call uncertain. This TCR was recovered from a man aged 25-45 years who received the YFV17D yellow fever vaccine. In DNA form, the CDR3 reads TGTGCCAGCAGCCCCTCGGGCCAACCTGCGGAGTACTTC. Amino acids: CASSPSGQPAEYF.